What follows describes a single T cell receptor beta chain. The second PCR ran roughly 6 to 11 cycles with a sample-barcoded 5' primer and J-beta primers. Using its own MiXCR run on the 5' RACE reads, TCRdb lists one record per CDR3 protein. This repertoire shows 1.6 million or so distinct CDR3 sequences, about 31% found once; its top ten account for approximately 10%. This CDR3 region has 11 residues. Germline lookup yields CDR1 DFQATT and CDR2 SNEGSKA (reference sequence). This sample stems from a study of blood T cells in healthy people across ages. There were healthy Caucasian individuals from Russia, aged about 6 to 100, serving as donors.

This clonotype was obtained from a woman aged 25 to 39 in good health. The rearrangement joins TRBV20-1 to TRBJ1-1; D is uncertain. The source material was blood. The CDR3 DNA follows: TGCGGGTTGAGGAGGAACACTGAAGCTTTCTTT. Protein product: CGLRRNTEAFF.